A selection of T cell receptor beta chains follows, all from one sample in a study of control samples from healthy donors and cancer patients. Data came from immunoSEQ multiplex PCR; TCRdb stores just in-frame clones and leaves some out. The sample gives about 140,000 clones, roughly 90% of which show up once; around 11% is in the top ten. Material for sequencing was blood. The receptors shown here come from a man aged 25-45 years in good health. Each CDR3 is given with its conserved first and last residue. The D gene is left open where the match is weak. Size is omitted from some rows. Given values are once, few, many or a class for expanded clones.

TRBJ2-7,.,TRBV7-3,TRBD1,TGTGCCAGCAGCTTAACCCCGGACAGGGGGTACGAGCAGTACTTC,CASSLTPDRGYEQYF
TRBJ1-2,.,TRBV11-1,TRBD1,TGTGCCAGCAGCCAGGACAGGGGAGGCTATGGCTACACCTTC,CASSQDRGGYGYTF
TRBJ2-1,.,TRBV27,.,TGTGCCAGCAGTCCCCGCTGGACCTACAATGAGCAGTTCTTC,CASSPRWTYNEQFF
TRBJ2-1,.,TRBV7-3,.,TGTGCCAGCAGCTTAATGGCGGACACTTACAATGAGCAGTTCTTC,CASSLMADTYNEQFF
TRBJ1-2,.,TRBV4-2,.,TGTGCCAGCAGCAACGGACGACCGGATGGCTACACCTTC,CASSNGRPDGYTF
TRBJ1-5,.,TRBV7-9,TRBD1,TGTGCCAGCAGCTTGACAGGGGGTCCGAATCAGCCCCAGCATTTT,CASSLTGGPNQPQHF
TRBJ2-3,once,TRBV19,TRBD2,TGTGCCAGTAGTCCACTAGCGGGAGCTGTCACAGATACGCAGTATTTT,CASSPLAGAVTDTQYF
TRBJ1-1,.,TRBV19,.,TGTGCCAGTAGTGCCCAGGGTGTTTCTGAAGCTTTCTTT,CASSAQGVSEAFF
TRBJ2-7,once,TRBV5-1,.,TGCGCCAGCAGCTCCTCAAATATTTACGAGCAGTACTTC,CASSSSNIYEQYF
TRBJ2-3,.,TRBV9,.,TGTGCCAGCAGCCTAGATCCGTACACAGATACGCAGTATTTT,CASSLDPYTDTQYF
TRBJ1-1,once,TRBV9,.,TGTGCCAGCAGCGCCATAGGCGGGAGCAGGGACTTTTTCTCCCGCACTGAAGCTTTCTTT,CASSAIGGSRDFFSRTEAFF
TRBJ1-2,.,TRBV28,.,TGTGCCAGCAGACCCAACCAGGTCGCAGGCTACACCTTC,CASRPNQVAGYTF
TRBJ2-2,.,TRBV12-5,.,TGTGCTAGCCGACCCCTTAACACCGGGGAGCTGTTTTTT,CASRPLNTGELFF
TRBJ1-1,.,TRBV28,.,TGTGCCAGCAGACGTAATACAATGAACACTGAAGCTTTCTTT,CASRRNTMNTEAFF
TRBJ1-2,.,TRBV15,.,TGTGCCACCTCAGCCCTTTCCTCCTATGGCTACACCTTC,CATSALSSYGYTF
TRBJ2-2,.,TRBV7-9,.,TGTGCCAGCAGCTCCCCGACCCCGCAGAACACCGGGGAGCTGTTTTTT,CASSSPTPQNTGELFF
TRBJ1-1,few,TRBV7-9,.,TGTGCCAGCAGACCAAACACGAACACTGAAGCTTTCTTT,CASRPNTNTEAFF
TRBJ2-6,.,TRBV7-2,.,TGTGCCAGCAGTCGAAGGGTCGGCTTCTCTGGGGCCAACGTCCTGACTTTC,CASSRRVGFSGANVLTF
TRBJ2-6,.,TRBV6-2/TRBV6-3,TRBD2,TGTGCCAGCAGTCCGGGAGGAGGGGCCAACGTCCTGACTTTC,CASSPGGGANVLTF
TRBJ2-1,.,TRBV15,TRBD2,TGTGCCACCAGCAGAGTATTAGCGGGACACAATGAGCAGTTCTTC,CATSRVLAGHNEQFF
TRBJ2-7,.,TRBV7-8,TRBD2,TGTGCCAGCAGCTCCGATCTGTCGGCTAGCGGGGCCTACGAGCAGTACTTC,CASSSDLSASGAYEQYF
TRBJ2-6,.,TRBV5-1,.,TGCGCCAGTAAACAGGGTACTGGGGCCAACGTCCTGACTTTC,CASKQGTGANVLTF
TRBJ2-3,.,TRBV24-1,TRBD2,TGTGCCACCAGTGATGGGACTAGCGGGGCACTTTATACGCAGTATTTT,CATSDGTSGALYTQYF
TRBJ2-1,.,TRBV28,.,TGTGCCAGCAGAATTGAGACCCGGGAGCAGTTCTTC,CASRIETREQFF
TRBJ2-7,.,TRBV6-5,TRBD1,TGTGCCAGCAGTCTAGGGGGCCACGACGAGCAGTACTTC,CASSLGGHDEQYF
TRBJ2-7,.,TRBV11-3,TRBD1,TGTGCCAGCAGCTCCGGGACAGGGGGCTCCTACGAGCAGTACTTC,CASSSGTGGSYEQYF
TRBJ1-1,.,TRBV28,TRBD1,TGTGCCAGCAGTTTAATCCCCAGGGGGGGCACTGAAGCTTTCTTT,CASSLIPRGGTEAFF
TRBJ1-2,few,TRBV6-6,TRBD1,TGTGCCAGCAGATCGCCGCGGCCAGGGGGCCATGGCTACACCTTC,CASRSPRPGGHGYTF
TRBJ2-3,once,TRBV2,.,TGTGCCAGCAGTGTCGGGTTTATGGATACGCAGTATTTT,CASSVGFMDTQYF
TRBJ1-6,.,TRBV28,TRBD1,TGTGCCAGCAGTTTTATCGGGACAGGGAATTCACCCCTCCACTTT,CASSFIGTGNSPLHF
TRBJ1-4,.,TRBV4-3,.,TGCGCCAGCAGCCAAGATTTGGGGACACTAGGAAAACTGTTTTTT,CASSQDLGTLGKLFF
TRBJ2-7,.,TRBV6-5,.,TGTGCCAGCAGTTCCTACGGTCCGCCCTTGCCCTACGAGCAGTACTTC,CASSSYGPPLPYEQYF
TRBJ2-1,.,TRBV7-2,.,TGTGCCAGCAGCTTATACTACTACAATGAGCAGTTCTTC,CASSLYYYNEQFF
TRBJ1-6,.,TRBV5-6,.,TGTGCCAGCAGCTTGCCAAGCGGCGGGTCACCCCTCCACTTT,CASSLPSGGSPLHF
TRBJ2-7,once,TRBV10-3,.,TGTGCCATCAGTGAGTCGGTGCAGGATGAGCAGTACTTC,CAISESVQDEQYF
TRBJ2-1,.,TRBV27,.,TGTGCCAGCAGTTTACAGGGGGGATACAACAATGAGCAGTTCTTC,CASSLQGGYNNEQFF
TRBJ2-7,.,TRBV6-6,TRBD2,TGTGCCAGCATTTCCGGGACTAGCGGGAGGGCCTACGAGCAGTACTTC,CASISGTSGRAYEQYF
TRBJ1-1,.,TRBV7-2,.,TGTGCCAGCAGCTTAGGTTCCATGGGTCGTACTGAAGCTTTCTTT,CASSLGSMGRTEAFF
TRBJ2-3,.,TRBV6-5,.,TGTGCCAGCAGTTACGGTTCTTTCGGGCCGCAGTATTTT,CASSYGSFGPQYF
TRBJ2-1,.,TRBV9,TRBD2,TGTGCCAGCAGCGTAGCAGCGGGAGCCTACAATGAGCAGTTCTTC,CASSVAAGAYNEQFF
TRBJ1-1,.,TRBV27,.,TGTGCCAGCAGTTTGGAGCAGGGTGTCGCTGAAGCTTTCTTT,CASSLEQGVAEAFF
TRBJ2-1,.,TRBV27,.,TGTGCCAGCAGTTTGGGTTTTGAGCAGTTCTTC,CASSLGFEQFF
TRBJ2-1,.,TRBV4-3,.,TGCGCCAGCAGCCAAGAACTACTAATCTCCTACAATGAGCAGTTCTTC,CASSQELLISYNEQFF
TRBJ2-7,.,TRBV6-5,TRBD2,TGTGCCAGCAGTTATGCTAGCGGCTCCTACGAGCAGTACTTC,CASSYASGSYEQYF